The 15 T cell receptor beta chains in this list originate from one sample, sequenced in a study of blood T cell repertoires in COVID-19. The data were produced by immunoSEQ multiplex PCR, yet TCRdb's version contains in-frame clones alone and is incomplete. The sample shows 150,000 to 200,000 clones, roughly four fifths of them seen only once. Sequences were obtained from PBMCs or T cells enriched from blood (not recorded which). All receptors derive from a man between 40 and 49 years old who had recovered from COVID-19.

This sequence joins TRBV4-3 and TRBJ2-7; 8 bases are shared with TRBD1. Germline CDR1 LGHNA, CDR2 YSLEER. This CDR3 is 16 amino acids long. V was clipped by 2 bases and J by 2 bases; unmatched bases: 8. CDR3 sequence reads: CASSQTTGTGAYEQYF. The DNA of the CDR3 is TGCGCCAGCAGCCAAACCACCGGGACAGGAGCCTACGAGCAGTACTTC.

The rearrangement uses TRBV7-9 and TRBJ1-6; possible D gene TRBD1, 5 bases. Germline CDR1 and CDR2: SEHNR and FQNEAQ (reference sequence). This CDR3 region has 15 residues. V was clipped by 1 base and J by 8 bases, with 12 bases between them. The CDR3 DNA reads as TGTGCCAGCAGCTTAGGAAGCAGGGAGGATTCACCCCTCCACTTT. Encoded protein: CASSLGSREDSPLHF. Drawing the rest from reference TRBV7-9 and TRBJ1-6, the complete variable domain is DTGVSQNPRHKITKRGQNVTFRCDPISEHNRLYWYRQTLGQGPEFLTYFQNEAQLEKSRLLSDRFSAERPKGSFSTLEIQRTEQGDSAMYLCASSLGSREDSPLHFGNGTRLTVT.

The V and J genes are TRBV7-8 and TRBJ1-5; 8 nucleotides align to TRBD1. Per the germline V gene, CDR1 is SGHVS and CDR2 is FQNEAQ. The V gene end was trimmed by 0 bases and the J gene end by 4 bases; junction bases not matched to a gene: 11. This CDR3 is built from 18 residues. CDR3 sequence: CASSLAQSGTGLNQPQHF. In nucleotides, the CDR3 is TGTGCCAGCAGCTTAGCGCAATCTGGGACAGGCCTAAATCAGCCCCAGCATTTT.

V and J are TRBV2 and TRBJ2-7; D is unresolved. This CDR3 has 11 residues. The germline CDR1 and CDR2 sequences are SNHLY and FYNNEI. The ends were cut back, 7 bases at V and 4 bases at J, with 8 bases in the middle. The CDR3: CASKNRYEQYV. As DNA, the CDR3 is TGTGCCAGCAAGAACCGGTACGAGCAGTACGTC.

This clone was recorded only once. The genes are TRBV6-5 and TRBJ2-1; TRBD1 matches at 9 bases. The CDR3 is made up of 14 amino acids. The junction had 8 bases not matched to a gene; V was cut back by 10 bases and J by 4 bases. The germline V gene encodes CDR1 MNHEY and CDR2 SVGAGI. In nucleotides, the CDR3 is TGTGCCACTCGACAGGGGGTCACGTACAATGAGCAGTTCTTC. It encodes CATRQGVTYNEQFF.

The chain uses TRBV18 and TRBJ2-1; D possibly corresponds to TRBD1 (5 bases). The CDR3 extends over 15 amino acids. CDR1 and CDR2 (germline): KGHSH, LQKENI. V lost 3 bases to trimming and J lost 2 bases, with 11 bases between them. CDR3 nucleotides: TGTGCCAGCTCACCTGGACATGAACCCTACAATGAGCAGTTCTTC. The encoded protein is CASSPGHEPYNEQFF.

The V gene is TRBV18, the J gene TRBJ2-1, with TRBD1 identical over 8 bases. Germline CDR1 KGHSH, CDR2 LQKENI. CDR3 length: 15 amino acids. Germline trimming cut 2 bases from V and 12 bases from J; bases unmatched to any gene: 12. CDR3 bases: TGTGCCAGCTCACCAGTCACCGGGACAGGCGAACCGCAGTTCTTC. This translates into CASSPVTGTGEPQFF.

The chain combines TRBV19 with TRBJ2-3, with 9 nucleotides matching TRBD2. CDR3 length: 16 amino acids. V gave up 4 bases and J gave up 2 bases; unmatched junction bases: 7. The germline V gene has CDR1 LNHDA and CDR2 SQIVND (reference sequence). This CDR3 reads CASSRKAGGYTDTQYF. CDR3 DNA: TGTGCCAGTAGTAGGAAGGCGGGAGGGTACACAGATACGCAGTATTTT. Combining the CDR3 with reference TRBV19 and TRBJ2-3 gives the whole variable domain DGGITQSPKYLFRKEGQNVTLSCEQNLNHDAMYWYRQDPGQGLRLIYYSQIVNDFQKGDIAEGYSVSREKKESFPLTVTSAQKNPTAFYLCASSRKAGGYTDTQYFGPGTRLTVL.

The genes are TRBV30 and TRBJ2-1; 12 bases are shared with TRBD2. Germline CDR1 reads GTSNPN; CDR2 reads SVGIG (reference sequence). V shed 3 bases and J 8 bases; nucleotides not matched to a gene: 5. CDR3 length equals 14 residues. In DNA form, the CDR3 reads TGTGCCTGGAGCCTAGCGGGAGGGAGGGATGAGCAGTTCTTC. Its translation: CAWSLAGGRDEQFF.

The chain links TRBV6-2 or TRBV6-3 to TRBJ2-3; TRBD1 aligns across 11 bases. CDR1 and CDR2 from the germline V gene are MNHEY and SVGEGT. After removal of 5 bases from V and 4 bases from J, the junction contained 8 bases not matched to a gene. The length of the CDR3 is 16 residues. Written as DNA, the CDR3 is TGTGCCAGCAGTCCGTGGACAGGGGGCGGCCCAGATACGCAGTATTTT. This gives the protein CASSPWTGGGPDTQYF.

For the CDR3, the DNA is TGTGCCAGTAGAAGGGAACAGGGGTTTTATAGCAATCAGCCCCAGCATTTT. Protein: CASRREQGFYSNQPQHF. The V call is TRBV19, the J call TRBJ1-5, with 7 positions matching TRBD1. CDR1 is LNHDA, CDR2 SQIVND, per germline (reference sequence). J gave up 0 bases and V 6 bases, and 11 bases lay outside the gene matches. The CDR3 runs to 17 residues.

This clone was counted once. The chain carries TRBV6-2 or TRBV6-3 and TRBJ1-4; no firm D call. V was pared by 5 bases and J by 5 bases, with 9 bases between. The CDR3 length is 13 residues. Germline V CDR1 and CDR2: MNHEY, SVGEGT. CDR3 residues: CASSAGWNEKLFF. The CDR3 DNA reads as TGTGCCAGCAGTGCGGGGTGGAATGAAAAACTGTTTTTT.

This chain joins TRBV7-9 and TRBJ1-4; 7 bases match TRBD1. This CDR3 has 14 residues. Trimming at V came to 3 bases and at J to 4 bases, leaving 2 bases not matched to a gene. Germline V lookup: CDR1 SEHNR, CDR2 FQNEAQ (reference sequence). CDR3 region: CASSLGTVNEKLFF. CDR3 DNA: TGTGCCAGCAGCTTGGGGACAGTTAATGAAAAACTGTTTTTT.

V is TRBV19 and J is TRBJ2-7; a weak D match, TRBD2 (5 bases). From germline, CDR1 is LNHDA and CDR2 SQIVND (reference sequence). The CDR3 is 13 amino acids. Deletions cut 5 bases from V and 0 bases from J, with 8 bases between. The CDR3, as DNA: TGTGCCAGTAGTCCCGGGATCTCCTACGAGCAGTACTTC. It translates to CASSPGISYEQYF.

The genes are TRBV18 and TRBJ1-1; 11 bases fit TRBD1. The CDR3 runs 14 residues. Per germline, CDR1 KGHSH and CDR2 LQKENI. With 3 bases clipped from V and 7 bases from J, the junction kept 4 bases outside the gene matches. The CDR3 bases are TGTGCCAGCTCACCCGGGACAGGGGGAGTTGAAGCTTTCTTT. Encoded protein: CASSPGTGGVEAFF.